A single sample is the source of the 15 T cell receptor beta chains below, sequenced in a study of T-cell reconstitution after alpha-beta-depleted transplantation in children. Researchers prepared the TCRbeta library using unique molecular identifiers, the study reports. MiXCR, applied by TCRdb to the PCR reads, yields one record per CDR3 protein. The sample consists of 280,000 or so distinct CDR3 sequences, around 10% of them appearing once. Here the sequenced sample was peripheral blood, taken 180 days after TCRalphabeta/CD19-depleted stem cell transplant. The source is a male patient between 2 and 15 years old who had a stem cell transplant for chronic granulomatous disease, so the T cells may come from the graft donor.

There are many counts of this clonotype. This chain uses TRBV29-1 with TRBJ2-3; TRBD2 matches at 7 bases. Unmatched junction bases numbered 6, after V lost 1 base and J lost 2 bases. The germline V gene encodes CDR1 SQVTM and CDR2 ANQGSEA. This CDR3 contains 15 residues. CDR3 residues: CSVEVTGRTTDTQYF. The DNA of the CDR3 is TGCAGCGTTGAAGTTACCGGGAGGACCACAGATACGCAGTATTTT.

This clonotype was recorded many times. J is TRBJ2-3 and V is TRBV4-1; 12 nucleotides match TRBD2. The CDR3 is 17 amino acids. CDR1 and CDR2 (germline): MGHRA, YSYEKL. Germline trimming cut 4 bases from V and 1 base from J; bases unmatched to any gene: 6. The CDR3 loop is CASSRARLAGGTDTQYF. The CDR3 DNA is TGCGCCAGCAGCCGGGCACGACTAGCGGGGGGCACAGATACGCAGTATTTT.

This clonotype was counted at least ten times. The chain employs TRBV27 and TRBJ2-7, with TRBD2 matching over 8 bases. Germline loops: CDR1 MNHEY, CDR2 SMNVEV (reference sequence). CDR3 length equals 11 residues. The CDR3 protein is CGGGRSYEQYF. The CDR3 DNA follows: TGTGGTGGCGGGAGGTCCTACGAGCAGTACTTC.

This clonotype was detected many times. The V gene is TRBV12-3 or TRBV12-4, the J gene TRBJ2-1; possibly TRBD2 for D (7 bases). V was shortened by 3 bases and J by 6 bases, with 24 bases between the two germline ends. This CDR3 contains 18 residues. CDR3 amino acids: CASSFVLRGGKLGNEQFF. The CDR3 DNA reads TGTGCCAGCAGTTTCGTTTTGAGGGGGGGCAAATTGGGCAATGAGCAGTTCTTC.

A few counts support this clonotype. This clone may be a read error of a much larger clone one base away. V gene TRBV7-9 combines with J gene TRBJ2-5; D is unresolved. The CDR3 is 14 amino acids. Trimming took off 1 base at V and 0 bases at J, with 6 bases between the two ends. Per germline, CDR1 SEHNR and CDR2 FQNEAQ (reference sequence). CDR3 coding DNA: TGTGCCAGCAGCTTAGGATGGAACCAAGAGACCCAGTACTTC. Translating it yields CASSLGWNQETQYF.

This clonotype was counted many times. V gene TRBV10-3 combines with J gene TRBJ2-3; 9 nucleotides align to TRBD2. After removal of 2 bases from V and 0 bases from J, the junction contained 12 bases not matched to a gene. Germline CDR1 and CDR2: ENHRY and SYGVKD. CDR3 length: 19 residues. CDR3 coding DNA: TGTGCCATCAGTGAGCCGGGGACTAGCCCATCGAGAAGCACAGATACGCAGTATTTT. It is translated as CAISEPGTSPSRSTDTQYF.

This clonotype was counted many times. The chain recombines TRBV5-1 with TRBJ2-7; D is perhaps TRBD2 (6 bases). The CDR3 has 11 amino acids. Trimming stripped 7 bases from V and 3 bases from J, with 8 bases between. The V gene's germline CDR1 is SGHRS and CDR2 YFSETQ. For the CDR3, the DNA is TGCGCCAGCCGCGGGGTCTACGAGCAGTACTTC. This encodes CASRGVYEQYF.

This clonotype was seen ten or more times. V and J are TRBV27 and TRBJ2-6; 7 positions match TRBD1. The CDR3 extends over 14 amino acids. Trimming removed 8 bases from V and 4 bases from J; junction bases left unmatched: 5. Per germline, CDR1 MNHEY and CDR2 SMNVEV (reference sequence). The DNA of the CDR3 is TGTGCCAGCGGAACAGGGGCCGGGGCCAACGTCCTGACTTTC. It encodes CASGTGAGANVLTF. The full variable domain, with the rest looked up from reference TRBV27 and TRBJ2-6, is EAQVTQNPRYLITVTGKKLTVTCSQNMNHEYMSWYRQDPGLGLRQIYYSMNVEVTDKGDVPEGYKVSRKEKRNFPLILESPSPNQTSLYFCASGTGAGANVLTFGAGSRLTVL.

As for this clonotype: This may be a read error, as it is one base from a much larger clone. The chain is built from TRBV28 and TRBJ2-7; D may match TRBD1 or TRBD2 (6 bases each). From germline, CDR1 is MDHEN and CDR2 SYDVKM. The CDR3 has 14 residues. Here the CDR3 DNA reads TGTGCCAGCGGTTTGGGGGGCGCCTTCTACGAGCAGCACTTC. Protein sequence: CASGLGGAFYEQHF. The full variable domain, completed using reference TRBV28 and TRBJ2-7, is DVKVTQSSRYLVKRTGEKVFLECVQDMDHENMFWYRQDPGLGLRLIYFSYDVKMKEKGDIPEGYSVSREKKERFSLILESASTNQTSMYLCASGLGGAFYEQHFGPGTRLTVT.

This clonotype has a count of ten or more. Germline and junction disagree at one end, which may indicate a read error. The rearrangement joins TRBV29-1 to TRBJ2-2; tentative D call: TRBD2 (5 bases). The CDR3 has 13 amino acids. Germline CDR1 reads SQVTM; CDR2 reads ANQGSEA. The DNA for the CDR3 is TGCAGCGTTCGGCAGATCTACACCGGGGAGCTGTCTTTT. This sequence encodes CSVRQIYTGELSF.

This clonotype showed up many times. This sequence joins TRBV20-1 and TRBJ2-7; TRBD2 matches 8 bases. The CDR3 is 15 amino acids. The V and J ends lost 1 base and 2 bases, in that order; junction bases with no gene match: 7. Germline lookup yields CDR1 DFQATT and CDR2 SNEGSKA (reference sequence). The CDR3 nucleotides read TGCAGTGCTAGAGTGCTAGCGGGCTCCCCCTACGAGCAGTACTTC. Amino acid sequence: CSARVLAGSPYEQYF.

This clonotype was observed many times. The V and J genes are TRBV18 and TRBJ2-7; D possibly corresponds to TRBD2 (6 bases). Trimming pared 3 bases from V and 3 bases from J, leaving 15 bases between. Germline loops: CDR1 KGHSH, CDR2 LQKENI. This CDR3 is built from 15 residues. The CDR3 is CASSPDQRRVYEQYF. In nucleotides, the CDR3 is TGTGCCAGCTCACCTGATCAAAGGAGGGTCTACGAGCAGTACTTC.

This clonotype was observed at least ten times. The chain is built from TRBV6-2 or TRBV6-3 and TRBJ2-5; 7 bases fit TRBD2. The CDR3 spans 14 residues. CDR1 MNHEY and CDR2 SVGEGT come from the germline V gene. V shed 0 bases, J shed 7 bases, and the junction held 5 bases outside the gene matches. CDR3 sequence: CASSYSTQRGTQYF. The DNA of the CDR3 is TGTGCCAGCAGTTACTCGACTCAGCGGGGGACCCAGTACTTC.

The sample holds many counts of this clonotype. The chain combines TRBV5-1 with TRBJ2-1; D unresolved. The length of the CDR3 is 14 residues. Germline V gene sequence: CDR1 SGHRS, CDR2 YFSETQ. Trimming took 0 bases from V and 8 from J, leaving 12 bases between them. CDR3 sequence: CASSLDPYGDEQFF. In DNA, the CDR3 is TGCGCCAGCAGCTTGGACCCCTATGGGGATGAGCAGTTCTTC. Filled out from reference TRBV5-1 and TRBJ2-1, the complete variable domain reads KAGVTQTPRYLIKTRGQQVTLSCSPISGHRSVSWYQQTPGQGLQFLFEYFSETQRNKGNFPGRFSGRQFSNSRSEMNVSTLELGDSALYLCASSLDPYGDEQFFGPGTRLTVL.

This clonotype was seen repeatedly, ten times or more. The DNA for the CDR3 is TGCGCCAGCAGCCGTACCGGGACAGCTTCCTACAATGAGCAGTTCTTC. Translation gives CASSRTGTASYNEQFF. The genes are TRBV4-3 and TRBJ2-1; TRBD1 matches at 7 bases. Germline V gene lookup returns CDR1 LGHNA and CDR2 YSLEER. This CDR3 is 16 amino acids long. J lost 1 base, V lost 4 bases, and 7 bases had no gene match.